This T cell receptor (beta chain) was sequenced in a study of CD8 T cells in ankylosing spondylitis. Study-wide points: A motif in TCR beta, a set of under 10 highly homologous variants, appeared characteristic of ankylosing spondylitis blood.

About this clonotype: Its antigen is undetermined.

V was clipped by 8 bases and J by 4 bases, with 15 bases between them. This CDR3 is 13 amino acids long. The germline gives CDR1 SQVTM, CDR2 ANQGSEA. TCRdb processed the 5' RACE reads anew with MiXCR; each CDR3 protein has one entry. This table holds roughly 470,000 distinct CDR3 sequences, 20% to 30% found once. This clonotype originated in a male donor with ankylosing spondylitis. V usage is TRBV29-1 and J usage is TRBJ1-3, with TRBD1 as a possible D gene (6 bases). The sequenced material came from blood, either unsorted or a sorted T cell fraction (not recorded which). The CDR3 reads CSIGGSPGNTIYF. CDR3 in DNA: TGCAGCATAGGGGGGTCTCCGGGAAACACCATATATTTT.